The rows below give T cell receptor beta chains drawn from one sample of a study of response to subunit inactivated influenza vaccine. TCRdb passed the RT-PCR reads through MiXCR, listing each CDR3 protein once. The table shows about 650,000 distinct CDR3 sequences, with 15% to 17% occurring only once. This specimen was PBMCs from blood, taken 11 to 12 days after vaccination. The receptors derive from a man between 45 and 60 years old who received an inactivated influenza vaccine. Both conserved end residues are part of each CDR3. Clone size appears in some rows only: once, few, many, or a class for an expanded clone.

J gene	clone size	V gene	CDR3 protein
TRBJ1-5	-	TRBV4-3	CASSQEEGRQPQHF
TRBJ2-3	-	TRBV20-1	CSARDPGLELEYF
TRBJ2-5	-	TRBV2	CASMYANGQETQYF
TRBJ2-1	few	TRBV2	CASSEDSSSYNEQFF
TRBJ2-1	-	TRBV4-1	CASSRGDGTSLPSSYNEQFF
TRBJ1-6	-	TRBV12-3/TRBV12-4	CASSSGLVGNSPLHF
TRBJ1-1	-	TRBV5-1	CASTAGTRATEAFF
TRBJ2-7	-	TRBV7-2	CASSPSSGRAYEQYF
TRBJ2-1	-	TRBV20-1	CSASLASGGPYNEQFF
TRBJ1-5	-	TRBV4-3	CASSQERTSNQPQHF
TRBJ2-3	-	TRBV29-1	CSVAGGFIPRDTQYF
TRBJ1-6	few	TRBV7-9	CASSQGTGNNSPLHF
TRBJ2-7	-	TRBV27	CASSFSGGLEQYF
TRBJ2-2	-	TRBV7-9	CASSPGLINTGELFF
TRBJ2-7	few	TRBV7-2	CASSYGLAGANYEQYF
TRBJ1-2	few	TRBV7-2	CASSLWGAAYGYTF
TRBJ2-7	few	TRBV6-2/TRBV6-3	CASSSRVGLQYEQYF
TRBJ2-3	few	TRBV12-3/TRBV12-4	CASSLAIAPDTQYF
TRBJ2-3	-	TRBV29-1	CSVVASSDTQYF
TRBJ1-5	-	TRBV4-1	CASSWTGLSNQPQHF
TRBJ2-1	-	TRBV5-1	CASSQIGEVDEQFF
TRBJ1-1	many	TRBV5-1	CASSLGGTQGTEAFF
TRBJ2-7	once	TRBV11-2	CASSERPGREQYF
TRBJ1-6	-	TRBV6-1	CASRTESGSPLHF
TRBJ2-7	many	TRBV7-2	CASSDLYRGFPYEQYF
TRBJ1-5	-	TRBV12-3/TRBV12-4	CASSFRHTNQPQHF
TRBJ2-5	many	TRBV7-2	CASSLDRRETQYF
TRBJ1-5	-	TRBV18	CASSQGQGIGNQPQHF
TRBJ1-2	few	TRBV4-1	CASSQENPGVYTF
TRBJ2-7	many	TRBV27	CASSSPPYEQYF
TRBJ2-4	many	TRBV7-2	CASSLFRENIQYF
TRBJ2-1	-	TRBV7-3	CASSRMTGGANEQFF
TRBJ2-3	-	TRBV3-1	CASSLSQWLDTQYF
TRBJ2-1	-	TRBV10-2	CASSLTSGGGGEQFF
TRBJ2-1	-	TRBV14	CASSQGWRTSGSTTYNEQFF
TRBJ2-7	-	TRBV4-1	CASSRTGESYEQYF
TRBJ2-1	few	TRBV20-1	CSARSPQGYNEQFF
TRBJ2-4	-	TRBV20-1	CSARLSGIQYF
TRBJ2-7	-	TRBV28	CASISTHYEQYF
TRBJ2-3	-	TRBV7-8	CASSPYATGGLGSTDTQYF
TRBJ2-5	few	TRBV9	CASSTRGLLETQYF
TRBJ2-3	-	TRBV7-9	CASSPRADTQYF
TRBJ1-4	few	TRBV6-2/TRBV6-3	CASSDGGRRQLFF
TRBJ2-1	-	TRBV4-3	CASSKNAGYNEQFF
TRBJ2-3	few	TRBV7-2	CASSLARSGGADTQYF
TRBJ2-2	few	TRBV5-1	CASSPDRLLVANTGELFF
TRBJ2-7	few	TRBV6-5	CASSYYKRDTYEQYF
TRBJ2-1	-	TRBV12-3/TRBV12-4	CTFLGLAGGLGYNEQFF
TRBJ1-5	-	TRBV10-3	CAISESQSNQPQHF